The 26 T cell receptor beta chains below come from one sample, sequenced in a study of shared clonotypes between healthy human individuals. Libraries were prepared by immunoSEQ multiplex PCR; TCRdb keeps only in-frame clonotypes and omits some of them. This sample has fewer than 3 million clones, with about 90% found just once. Material for sequencing was naive CD4+ T cells from PBMCs. Subset in this sample: CD45RA+ positively selected. All receptors come from a man aged 18 to 29 in good health. Some clones in this sample may be carry-over from other donors' samples.

The chain carries TRBV7-9 and TRBJ2-2; the D gene is possibly TRBD1 (5 bases). The CDR3 contains 15 residues. CDR1 and CDR2 (germline): SEHNR, FQNEAQ (reference sequence). Trimming left V 5 bases short and J 1 base short, with 11 bases between. CDR3 region: CASSRETGNTGELFF. CDR3 DNA: TGTGCCAGCAGCCGCGAAACAGGGAACACCGGGGAGCTGTTTTTT.

The V gene is TRBV19, the J gene TRBJ2-7; D may be TRBD1 or TRBD2 (5 bases each). Germline V gives CDR1 LNHDA, CDR2 SQIVND (reference sequence). The CDR3 runs to 14 residues. Trimming pared 8 bases from V and 3 bases from J, leaving 17 bases between. The CDR3 sequence: CASLDRDRFYEQYF. Here the CDR3 DNA reads TGTGCCAGTCTCGACCGGGACCGATTCTACGAGCAGTACTTC.

The chain uses TRBV5-4 and TRBJ1-1; D might be TRBD1 (6 bases). The CDR3 spans 17 residues. Germline CDR1 is SGHNT and CDR2 is YYREEE (reference sequence). Trimming took 2 bases from V and 2 from J, leaving 19 bases between them. The chain's CDR3 is CASSLFNRRGGNTEAFF. Here the CDR3 DNA reads TGTGCCAGCAGCTTATTTAATCGAAGAGGGGGTAACACTGAAGCTTTCTTT.

The chain carries TRBV7-2 and TRBJ2-1; 7 bases fit TRBD2. Germline-derived CDR1 and CDR2 are SGHTA and FQGNSA. The CDR3 is made up of 13 amino acids. V lost 2 bases and J lost 8; bases outside the gene matches: 3. The CDR3 spells CASSLMGGDEQFF. The DNA of the CDR3 is TGTGCCAGCAGCTTAATGGGAGGGGATGAGCAGTTCTTC.

The count of this clone is one. This chain joins TRBV28 and TRBJ2-3, with 7 bases lining up with TRBD2. The J segment lost 4 bases and the V segment lost 5 bases, leaving 12 bases of the junction unmatched. Germline CDR1 is MDHEN and CDR2 is SYDVKM. The CDR3 consists of 16 residues. CDR3 coding DNA: TGTGCCAGCAGTACGAAACAGCGGGGTTGGTCAGATACGCAGTATTTT. It codes for CASSTKQRGWSDTQYF. The entire variable domain, with the rest obtained from reference TRBV28 and TRBJ2-3, is as follows: DVKVTQSSRYLVKRTGEKVFLECVQDMDHENMFWYRQDPGLGLRLIYFSYDVKMKEKGDIPEGYSVSREKKERFSLILESASTNQTSMYLCASSTKQRGWSDTQYFGPGTRLTVL.

The chain is built from TRBV28 and TRBJ1-2; D unresolved. The CDR3 sequence is 15 residues long. V was shortened by 1 base and J by 5 bases, with 14 bases between the two germline ends. Germline V CDR1 and CDR2: MDHEN, SYDVKM. This CDR3 reads CASSLFAGPNYGYTF. As DNA, the CDR3 is TGTGCCAGCAGTTTATTCGCAGGTCCAAATTATGGCTACACCTTC.

The chain uses TRBV5-6 and TRBJ1-5; 7 bases match TRBD1. V dropped 2 bases and J dropped 6; count of bases not matched to a gene: 5. The CDR3 length is 14 residues. From germline, CDR1 is SGHDT and CDR2 YYEEEE. CDR3 in amino acids: CASSFRQGGQPQHF. DNA for the CDR3: TGTGCCAGCAGCTTTAGACAGGGCGGTCAGCCCCAGCATTTT. The full variable domain, rest sourced from reference TRBV5-6 and TRBJ1-5, is DAGVTQSPTHLIKTRGQQVTLRCSPKSGHDTVSWYQQALGQGPQFIFQYYEEEERQRGNFPDRFSGHQFPNYSSELNVNALLLGDSALYLCASSFRQGGQPQHFGDGTRLSIL.

The genes are TRBV6-5 and TRBJ1-3; the D is unclear. The CDR3 runs 15 residues. V lost 0 bases, J lost 4 bases, and 10 bases lay in between. Germline lookup yields CDR1 MNHEY and CDR2 SVGAGI. DNA of the CDR3: TGTGCCAGCAGTTACTCCGCGGGGTTCGGAAACACCATATATTTT. Amino acids: CASSYSAGFGNTIYF.

V is TRBV5-6 and J is TRBJ1-2; no definite D call. The CDR3 is made up of 16 amino acids. Germline-derived CDR1 and CDR2 are SGHDT and YYEEEE. Trimming stripped 3 bases from V and 9 bases from J, with 24 bases between. CDR3 nucleotides: TGTGCCAGCAGCTCTATCAGACATCAAGGCGATGATAGCTACACCTTC. Translation: CASSSIRHQGDDSYTF. The entire variable domain, with the rest obtained from reference TRBV5-6 and TRBJ1-2, is as follows: DAGVTQSPTHLIKTRGQQVTLRCSPKSGHDTVSWYQQALGQGPQFIFQYYEEEERQRGNFPDRFSGHQFPNYSSELNVNALLLGDSALYLCASSSIRHQGDDSYTFGSGTRLTVV.

In this sample, this clone turned up once. The chain joins TRBV5-4 to TRBJ2-4; 7 nucleotides agree with TRBD1. Trimming at V came to 0 bases and at J to 9 bases, leaving 6 bases not matched to a gene. Per the germline V gene, CDR1 is SGHNT and CDR2 is YYREEE (reference sequence). The CDR3 runs 14 residues. The CDR3 here is CASSLDRGVSIQYF. The CDR3 bases are TGTGCCAGCAGCTTGGACAGGGGAGTGAGCATTCAGTACTTC.

This sequence joins TRBV10-2 and TRBJ1-5, with a possible D match to TRBD1 (5 bases). There are 17 residues in the CDR3. Germline CDR1 WSHSY, CDR2 SAAADI. V was shortened by 2 bases and J by 0 bases, with 14 bases between the two germline ends. Here the CDR3 reads CASSEKMTDDSNQPQHF. Here the CDR3 DNA reads TGCGCCAGCAGTGAGAAGATGACAGATGATAGCAATCAGCCCCAGCATTTT.

On this clone itself: The same CDR3 arises from other DNA sequences in this sample as well. This sequence joins TRBV5-1 and TRBJ1-2; D unresolved. Trimming stripped 2 bases from V and 3 bases from J, with 8 bases between. Germline V lookup: CDR1 SGHRS, CDR2 YFSETQ. The CDR3 totals 13 residues. As DNA, the CDR3 is TGCGCCAGCAGCTTAGAGGCCTACTATGGCTACACCTTC. Protein sequence: CASSLEAYYGYTF.

This chain connects TRBV10-1 to TRBJ2-5; unclear D gene. Trimming cost V 0 bases and J 1 base, with 6 bases left between them. Per germline, CDR1 WNHNN and CDR2 SYGVQD (reference sequence). The CDR3 consists of 14 residues. DNA of the CDR3: TGCGCCAGCAGTGAGTCAAAGGCCCAAGAGACCCAGTACTTC. It specifies CASSESKAQETQYF.

The chain recombines TRBV2 with TRBJ2-5, with 11 bases lining up with TRBD2. Trimming at V came to 5 bases and at J to 9 bases, leaving 8 bases not matched to a gene. The CDR3 length is 14 residues. CDR1 and CDR2 (germline): SNHLY, FYNNEI. The CDR3 region has the DNA TGTGCCAGCAGTTCTAGCGGGAGGTATCAGGCCCAGTACTTC. Translated: CASSSSGRYQAQYF.

In its sample, this clone was seen once. The chain uses TRBV28 and TRBJ2-1, with TRBD2 as a possible D gene (6 bases). The CDR3 has 14 residues. Germline CDR1 and CDR2: MDHEN and SYDVKM. Between the trimmed V and J ends, which lost 6 bases and 6 bases, there was a span of 15 bases. CDR3 DNA sequence: TGTGCCAGCAGCCCTACTAGCTCAGTCAATGAGCAGTTCTTC. Its translation is CASSPTSSVNEQFF.

This chain joins TRBV25-1 and TRBJ2-3, with 8 bases that match TRBD2. Trimming at V came to 5 bases and at J to 0 bases, leaving 4 bases not matched to a gene. CDR1 is MGHDK, CDR2 SYGVNS, per germline. The CDR3 spans 15 residues. Here the CDR3 reads CASSTSGLSTDTQYF. CDR3 nucleotides: TGTGCCAGCAGTACTAGCGGTTTAAGCACAGATACGCAGTATTTT.

The genes are TRBV5-1 and TRBJ2-5; 9 positions match TRBD2. With 4 bases clipped from V and 2 bases from J, the junction kept 6 bases outside the gene matches. This CDR3 contains 15 residues. CDR1 and CDR2 (germline): SGHRS, YFSETQ. CDR3 residues: CASSGLAGQQETQYF. DNA of the CDR3: TGCGCCAGCAGCGGTCTAGCGGGGCAACAAGAGACCCAGTACTTC.

The chain recombines TRBV7-8 with TRBJ2-7, with 9 bases aligning to TRBD2. This CDR3 has 16 amino acids. Losses at the gene ends were 5 bases for V and 5 bases for J; bases not matched to a gene: 13. The germline gives CDR1 SGHVS, CDR2 FQNEAQ. The CDR3 reads CASSDGIAGVGNEQYF. In DNA form, the CDR3 reads TGTGCCAGCAGCGATGGAATAGCGGGAGTAGGGAACGAGCAGTACTTC.

The V call is TRBV11-1, the J call TRBJ1-4; D uncertain. Trimming took off 5 bases at V and 0 bases at J, with 10 bases between the two ends. Per the germline V gene, CDR1 is SGHAT and CDR2 is FQDESV (reference sequence). CDR3 length: 15 amino acids. The CDR3 region is CASSPRDATNEKLFF. DNA of the CDR3: TGTGCCAGCAGCCCCCGGGATGCAACTAATGAAAAACTGTTTTTT.

The rearrangement joins TRBV21-1 to TRBJ2-3; the table's D call TRBD1 went unverified against the DNA. TRBV21-1 is designated a pseudogene. This CDR3 contains 15 residues. The CDR3: CASTLRSGGPDTQYF. CDR3 nucleotide sequence: TGTGCCAGCACCCTAAGATCTGGGGGCCCCGATACGCAGTATTTT.

The chain combines TRBV7-8 with TRBJ2-7; D is uncertain. The CDR3 has 16 residues. V was trimmed by 0 bases and J by 1 base, leaving 13 bases between them. From germline, CDR1 is SGHVS and CDR2 FQNEAQ. CDR3 sequence: CASSLAMGMESYEQYF. The CDR3 DNA reads as TGTGCCAGCAGCTTAGCGATGGGCATGGAGTCCTACGAGCAGTACTTC.

This chain connects TRBV19 to TRBJ2-5, with TRBD1 matching 7 bases. This CDR3 comprises 13 residues. Germline lookup yields CDR1 LNHDA and CDR2 SQIVND (reference sequence). V trimming: 7 bases; J trimming: 1 base; junction bases outside the gene matches: 3. The CDR3 DNA follows: TGTGCCAGTACTGACAGGGTCCAAGAGACCCAGTACTTC. Translating gives CASTDRVQETQYF.

As to this clone: This sample includes further DNA sequences coding for the same CDR3. V and J are TRBV4-2 and TRBJ2-3, with D perhaps matching TRBD2 (5 bases). CDR3 size: 14 residues. Trimming took off 1 base at V and 3 bases at J, with 8 bases between the two ends. Germline V gene lookup returns CDR1 LGHNA and CDR2 YNFKEQ. The CDR3 DNA sequence: TGTGCCAGCAGCCAAGGTGGGAGTACAGATACGCAGTATTTT. Translating gives CASSQGGSTDTQYF.

This clone showed up just once. The V and J genes are TRBV5-6 and TRBJ2-7; 7 nucleotides match TRBD2. Trimming took 4 bases from V and 7 from J; bases not matched to a gene: 20. In germline, CDR1 is SGHDT, CDR2 YYEEEE. The CDR3 loop spans 17 amino acids. CDR3 sequence (DNA): TGTGCCAGCAGCCCCCCTTCTCTACTAGCGCACGCCGGAGAGCAGTACTTC. Translation: CASSPPSLLAHAGEQYF.

Concerning this clone: The sample contains more than one DNA sequence encoding this CDR3. The CDR3: CASSLVGRNTEAFF. The DNA for the CDR3 is TGTGCCAGCAGCTTAGTGGGAAGGAACACTGAAGCTTTCTTT. The chain couples TRBV7-8 to TRBJ1-1; D is undetermined. Between the trimmed V and J ends, which lost 1 base and 1 base, there was a span of 7 bases. Germline values: CDR1 SGHVS, CDR2 FQNEAQ. This CDR3 spans 14 amino acids.

The CDR3 bases are TGTGCCAGCAGCTTAGAGTGGATTTCCTACGAGCAGTACTTC. Protein product: CASSLEWISYEQYF. This chain connects TRBV7-8 to TRBJ2-7; D unresolved. The CDR3 is 14 residues long. Trimming stripped 1 base from V and 1 base from J, with 8 bases between. CDR1 is SGHVS, CDR2 FQNEAQ, per germline.